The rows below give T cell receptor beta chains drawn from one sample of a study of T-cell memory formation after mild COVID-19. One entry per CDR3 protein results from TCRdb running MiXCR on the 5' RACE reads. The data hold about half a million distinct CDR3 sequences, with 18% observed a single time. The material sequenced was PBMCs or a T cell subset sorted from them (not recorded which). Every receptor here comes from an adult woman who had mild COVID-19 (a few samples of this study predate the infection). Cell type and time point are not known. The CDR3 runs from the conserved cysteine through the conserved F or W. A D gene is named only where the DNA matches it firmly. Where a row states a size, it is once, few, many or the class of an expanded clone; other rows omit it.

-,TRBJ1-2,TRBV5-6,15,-,CASSFSPGGSEGYTF,TGTGCCAGCAGCTTCTCCCCTGGGGGGAGTGAGGGCTACACCTTC
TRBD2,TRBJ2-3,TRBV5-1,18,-,CASSPAPGLAPGTDTQYF,TGCGCCAGCAGCCCGGCCCCGGGACTAGCACCTGGCACAGATACGCAGTATTTT
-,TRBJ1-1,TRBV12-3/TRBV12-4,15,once,CASSLRGGRSTEAFF,TGTGCCAGCAGTTTAAGGGGGGGTAGGAGCACTGAAGCTTTCTTT
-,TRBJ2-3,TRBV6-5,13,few,CATRRQPADTQYF,TGTGCCACCCGAAGGCAACCGGCAGATACGCAGTATTTT
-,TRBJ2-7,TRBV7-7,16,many,CASSPIGGHAGDEQYF,TGTGCCAGCAGCCCGATAGGCGGGCACGCCGGGGACGAGCAGTACTTC
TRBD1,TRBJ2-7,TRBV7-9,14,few,CASSFYRGAGEQYF,TGTGCCAGCAGCTTCTACAGGGGGGCGGGAGAGCAGTACTTC
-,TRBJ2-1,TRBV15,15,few,CATSRQGSPGNEQFF,TGTGCCACCAGCAGACAGGGGTCACCTGGGAATGAGCAGTTCTTC
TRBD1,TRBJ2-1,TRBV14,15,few,CASSSRQGAYNEQFF,TGTGCCAGCAGTTCCCGACAGGGTGCCTACAATGAGCAGTTCTTC
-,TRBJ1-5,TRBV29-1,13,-,CSVVQGPNQPQHF,TGCAGCGTTGTACAGGGACCCAATCAGCCCCAGCATTTT
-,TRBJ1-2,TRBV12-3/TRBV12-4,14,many,CASSPRGPGYGYTF,TGTGCCAGCAGTCCCCGGGGGCCGGGCTATGGCTACACCTTC
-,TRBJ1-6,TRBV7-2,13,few,CASSRDRNSPLHF,TGTGCCAGCAGCCGCGACAGGAATTCACCCCTCCACTTT
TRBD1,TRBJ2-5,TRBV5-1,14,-,CASSYGQGQETQYF,TGCGCCAGCAGCTACGGACAGGGACAAGAGACACAGTACTTC
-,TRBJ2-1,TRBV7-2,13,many,CASSLGMQPSQFF,TGTGCCAGCAGCTTAGGGATGCAGCCTTCGCAGTTCTTC
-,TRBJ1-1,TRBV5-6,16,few,CASSSFRGGVNTEAFF,TGTGCCAGCAGCAGCTTCAGGGGAGGCGTGAACACTGAAGCTTTCTTT
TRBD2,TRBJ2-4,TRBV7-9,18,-,CASSSRRGLVWAKNIQYF,TGTGCCAGCAGCTCCCGGAGGGGACTAGTATGGGCCAAAAACATTCAGTACTTC
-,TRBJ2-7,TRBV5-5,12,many,CASSLDLDEQYF,TGTGCCAGCAGCCTAGATCTCGACGAGCAGTACTTC
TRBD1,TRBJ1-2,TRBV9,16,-,CASSVGEIGGYYGYTF,TGTGCCAGCAGCGTAGGCGAGATAGGGGGCTACTATGGCTACACCTTC
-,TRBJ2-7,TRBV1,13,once,CTSSQGVSYEQYF,TGCACCAGCAGCCAAGGGGTCTCCTACGAGCAGTACTTC
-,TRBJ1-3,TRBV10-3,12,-,CANSGTQGNMHF,TGTGCCAACAGCGGGACCCAGGGCAATATGCATTTT
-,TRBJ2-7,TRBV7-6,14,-,CASSFSGDPYEQYF,TGTGCCAGCAGCTTTTCCGGGGATCCCTACGAGCAGTACTTC
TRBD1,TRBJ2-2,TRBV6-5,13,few,CASRTGETGELFF,TGTGCCAGCAGGACAGGGGAAACCGGGGAGCTGTTTTTT
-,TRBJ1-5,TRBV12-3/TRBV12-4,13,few,CASSYSANQPQHF,TGTGCCAGCAGTTACAGCGCCAATCAGCCCCAGCATTTT
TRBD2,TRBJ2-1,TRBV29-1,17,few,CSVEERLAGSSYNEQFF,TGCAGCGTTGAAGAAAGACTAGCGGGATCCTCCTACAATGAGCAGTTCTTC
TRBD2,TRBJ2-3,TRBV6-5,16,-,CASSYLTSGAADTQYF,TGTGCCAGCAGTTACTTGACTAGCGGGGCGGCAGATACGCAGTATTTT
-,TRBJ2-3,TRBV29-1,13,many,CSVDPGQGDTQYF,TGCAGCGTTGACCCGGGACAAGGAGATACGCAGTATTTT
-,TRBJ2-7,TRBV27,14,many,CASSFKAYSYEQYF,TGTGCCAGCAGTTTTAAGGCCTACTCCTACGAGCAGTACTTC
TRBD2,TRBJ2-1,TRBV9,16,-,CASSAPSGTQYNEQFF,TGTGCCAGCAGCGCGCCTAGCGGGACCCAATACAATGAGCAGTTCTTC
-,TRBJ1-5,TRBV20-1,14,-,CSARDMENRQPQHF,TGCAGTGCTAGAGATATGGAGAACCGACAGCCCCAGCATTTT
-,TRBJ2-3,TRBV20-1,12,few,CSANLGTDTQYF,TGCAGTGCTAACTTGGGGACAGATACGCAGTATTTT
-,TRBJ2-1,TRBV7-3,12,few,CASSSGRNEQFF,TGTGCCAGCAGCTCAGGGCGGAATGAGCAGTTCTTC
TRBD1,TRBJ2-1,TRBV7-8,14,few,CASSKRDRGNEQFF,TGTGCCAGCAGCAAGAGGGACAGGGGCAATGAGCAGTTCTTC